This T cell receptor (beta chain) came from a study of blood T cell repertoires in COVID-19. Study-wide context: Spain, Italy and the United States supplied samples that represented acute and convalescent COVID-19.

This clone was seen at least ten times. In germline, CDR1 is SGHRS, CDR2 YFSETQ. With 4 bases clipped from V and 0 bases from J, the junction kept 7 bases outside the gene matches. The CDR3 has 16 amino acids. The participants were between about 18 and 90 years old and came from roughly 24 US areas. In the original analysis: Cell counts per sample came from amplifying reference gene primers. Generated by immunoSEQ multiplex PCR, the TCRdb table keeps only in-frame clones and is missing some. V and J calls and clone size are copied from that table; D and trimming were computed from the DNA. The data show roughly 250,000 clones, approximately 86% seen once.

The sample consisted of PBMCs or T cells enriched from blood (not recorded which). The V call is TRBV5-1, the J call TRBJ2-7; 10 bases match TRBD2. This sequence originates from a woman aged 40 to 55 with acute COVID-19. CDR3 coding DNA: TGCGCCAGCAGCCCCGTTAGCGGGAGGCCCTCCTACGAGCAGTACTTC. Translated: CASSPVSGRPSYEQYF.